This TCR beta chain stems from a study of blood T cell repertoires in COVID-19. Study summary: Italy, Spain and the United States were the sources of the convalescent and acute COVID-19 samples. PBMCs, B-cell-depleted T cells, or T cells provided the cDNA or gDNA that made up the material.

In the authors' methods: Amplified reference gene primers provided the basis for estimating nucleated cell counts. Clones were read by immunoSEQ multiplex PCR, and TCRdb kept only the in-frame ones, dropping some. D and trimming were read from the DNA, whereas the V and J calls and clone size are those reported in that table. Of tens of thousands of clones in the sample, roughly 84% were seen once. CDR1 is SGHTA, CDR2 FQGTGA, per germline. CDR3 length: 15 residues. V lost 0 bases to trimming and J lost 2 bases, with 9 bases between them. Material: peripheral blood. This sequence was found in a woman aged 60-75 years with acute or convalescent COVID-19. The V and J genes are TRBV7-3 and TRBJ2-3, with a possible D match to TRBD2 (7 bases). The DNA of the CDR3 is TGTGCCAGCAGCTTAACGGGGGGGCCCACAGATACGCAGTATTTT. Its translation is CASSLTGGPTDTQYF.